These T cell receptor beta chains were read from a single sample in a study of long-term antiretroviral therapy in people with HIV. Only in-frame clones appear in the TCRdb table, and some are missing; sequencing was by immunoSEQ multiplex PCR. The data contain approximately 31,000 clones, 95% to 98% of them seen just once; the ten biggest clones take up around 3.1%. The specimen was unsorted PBMCs, collected 6.9 years after starting antiretroviral therapy. The origin of the receptors is a man aged 25-40 years with HIV. CDR3s include the opening cysteine and the closing phenylalanine or tryptophan. The D gene is left open where the match is weak. Clone size appears in some rows only: once, few, many, or a class for an expanded clone.

TRBJ2-2 . TRBV19 . CASSDPAAGRWSGELFF TGTGCCAGCTCAGACCCTGCCGCGGGACGTTGGAGCGGGGAGCTGTTTTTT
TRBJ2-7 . TRBV27 . CASSLGDASYEQYF TGTGCCAGCAGTTTAGGGGACGCTTCCTACGAGCAGTACTTC
TRBJ2-7 . TRBV5-8 . CASSFGLEQYF TGTGCCAGCAGCTTCGGATTAGAGCAGTACTTC
TRBJ1-1 once TRBV27 . CASSRGLGTEAFF TGTGCCAGCAGTAGGGGCTTAGGCACTGAAGCTTTCTTT
TRBJ1-2 once TRBV6-5 . CASSYSTGYGYTF TGTGCCAGCAGTTACTCGACAGGCTATGGCTACACCTTC
TRBJ2-1 once TRBV29-1 . CSVGVVSVYNEQFF TGCAGCGTTGGAGTTGTCAGCGTATACAATGAGCAGTTCTTC
TRBJ2-5 . TRBV5-6 TRBD1 CASSRSPGQGGETQYF TGTGCCAGCAGCCGTTCGCCGGGACAGGGTGGAGAGACCCAGTACTTC
TRBJ1-1 . TRBV4-1 . CASSQGAGARFEAFF TGCGCCAGCAGCCAAGGGGCAGGGGCGCGGTTTGAAGCTTTCTTT
TRBJ2-7 . TRBV9 . CASSVGGFSYEQYF TGTGCCAGCAGCGTAGGTGGGTTCTCCTACGAGCAGTACTTC
TRBJ1-1 . TRBV7-9 . CASSPTENTEAFF TGTGCCAGCAGCCCCACGGAGAACACTGAAGCTTTCTTT